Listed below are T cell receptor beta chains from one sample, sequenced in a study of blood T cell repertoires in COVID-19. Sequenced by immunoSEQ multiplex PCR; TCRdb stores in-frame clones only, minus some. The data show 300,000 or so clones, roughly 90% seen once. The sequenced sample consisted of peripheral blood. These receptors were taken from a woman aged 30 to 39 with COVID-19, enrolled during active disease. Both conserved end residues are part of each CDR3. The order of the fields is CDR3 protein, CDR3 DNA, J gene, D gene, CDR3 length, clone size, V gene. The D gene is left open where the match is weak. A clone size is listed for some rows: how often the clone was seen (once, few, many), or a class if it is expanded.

CDR3 protein: CASSTLAGGLYEQYF
CDR3 DNA: TGTGCCAGCAGTACCCTAGCGGGAGGGCTCTACGAGCAGTACTTC
J gene: TRBJ2-7
D gene: TRBD2
CDR3 length: 15
clone size: .
V gene: TRBV7-8

CDR3 protein: CASSQAQGHQPQHF
CDR3 DNA: TGTGCCAGCAGCCAGGCCCAGGGGCATCAGCCCCAGCATTTT
J gene: TRBJ1-5
D gene: .
CDR3 length: 14
clone size: once
V gene: TRBV3-1/TRBV3-2

CDR3 protein: CASSSARGAGDPYNEQFF
CDR3 DNA: TGTGCCAGCAGCTCGGCTCGCGGAGCGGGGGACCCCTACAATGAGCAGTTCTTC
J gene: TRBJ2-1
D gene: TRBD2
CDR3 length: 18
clone size: .
V gene: TRBV5-5

CDR3 protein: CAWAGTTPWTNEKLFF
CDR3 DNA: TGTGCCTGGGCCGGGACTACTCCTTGGACTAATGAAAAACTGTTTTTT
J gene: TRBJ1-4
D gene: .
CDR3 length: 16
clone size: .
V gene: TRBV30

CDR3 protein: CASRRSGRAETDEQFF
CDR3 DNA: TGTGCCAGCAGACGGAGCGGGAGGGCCGAGACGGATGAGCAGTTCTTC
J gene: TRBJ2-1
D gene: TRBD2
CDR3 length: 16
clone size: .
V gene: TRBV5-4

CDR3 protein: CASRSGTGASGYTF
CDR3 DNA: TGCGCCAGCCGATCCGGGACAGGGGCTTCGGGCTACACCTTC
J gene: TRBJ1-2
D gene: TRBD1
CDR3 length: 14
clone size: .
V gene: TRBV5-1

CDR3 protein: CASSESRAGVKETQYF
CDR3 DNA: TGCGCCAGCAGTGAGTCGCGAGCGGGAGTTAAGGAGACCCAGTACTTC
J gene: TRBJ2-5
D gene: TRBD2
CDR3 length: 16
clone size: .
V gene: TRBV10-1

CDR3 protein: CATARGDDGELFF
CDR3 DNA: TGTGCCACTGCCAGGGGGGACGACGGGGAGCTGTTTTTT
J gene: TRBJ2-2
D gene: .
CDR3 length: 13
clone size: .
V gene: TRBV24-1

CDR3 protein: CASNRQGYQPQHF
CDR3 DNA: TGTGCCAGCAACCGACAGGGCTATCAGCCCCAGCATTTT
J gene: TRBJ1-5
D gene: TRBD1
CDR3 length: 13
clone size: .
V gene: TRBV12-3/TRBV12-4

CDR3 protein: CASSQTKSGAYEQYF
CDR3 DNA: TGTGCCAGTAGTCAGACTAAGTCGGGCGCCTACGAGCAGTACTTC
J gene: TRBJ2-7
D gene: .
CDR3 length: 15
clone size: .
V gene: TRBV19

CDR3 protein: CASSPFDTEAFF
CDR3 DNA: TGTGCCAGCAGTCCCTTCGACACTGAAGCTTTCTTT
J gene: TRBJ1-1
D gene: .
CDR3 length: 12
clone size: .
V gene: TRBV6-5

CDR3 protein: CASREGEYSNQPQHF
CDR3 DNA: TGTGCCAGCAGGGAAGGCGAATATAGCAATCAGCCCCAGCATTTT
J gene: TRBJ1-5
D gene: .
CDR3 length: 15
clone size: .
V gene: TRBV2

CDR3 protein: CASRDRINQPQHF
CDR3 DNA: TGCGCCAGCAGGGACAGGATTAATCAGCCCCAGCATTTT
J gene: TRBJ1-5
D gene: TRBD1
CDR3 length: 13
clone size: .
V gene: TRBV10-2

CDR3 protein: CATSRLGPGTGNTGELFF
CDR3 DNA: TGTGCCACCAGCAGATTAGGGCCCGGGACAGGGAACACCGGGGAGCTGTTTTTT
J gene: TRBJ2-2
D gene: TRBD1
CDR3 length: 18
clone size: once
V gene: TRBV15

CDR3 protein: CASSSGGSPSTGELFF
CDR3 DNA: TGTGCCAGCAGCTCCGGCGGCTCTCCTAGCACCGGGGAGCTGTTTTTT
J gene: TRBJ2-2
D gene: .
CDR3 length: 16
clone size: .
V gene: TRBV11-1

CDR3 protein: CASIGPWEAFF
CDR3 DNA: TGTGCCAGCATTGGGCCCTGGGAAGCTTTCTTT
J gene: TRBJ1-1
D gene: .
CDR3 length: 11
clone size: .
V gene: TRBV6-5

CDR3 protein: CASSLALDRGKAFF
CDR3 DNA: TGCGCCAGCAGCTTGGCCTTGGACAGGGGGAAGGCTTTCTTT
J gene: TRBJ1-1
D gene: TRBD1
CDR3 length: 14
clone size: .
V gene: TRBV5-1

CDR3 protein: CASSVRAETYEQYF
CDR3 DNA: TGTGCCAGCAGCGTTCGAGCGGAGACTTACGAGCAGTACTTC
J gene: TRBJ2-7
D gene: .
CDR3 length: 14
clone size: .
V gene: TRBV9

CDR3 protein: CASSRGWDTEAFF
CDR3 DNA: TGTGCCAGCTCCAGGGGATGGGACACTGAAGCTTTCTTT
J gene: TRBJ1-1
D gene: .
CDR3 length: 13
clone size: .
V gene: TRBV18

CDR3 protein: CASSPGTEGQPQHF
CDR3 DNA: TGTGCCAGCAGTCCAGGGACAGAAGGCCAGCCCCAGCATTTT
J gene: TRBJ1-5
D gene: TRBD1
CDR3 length: 14
clone size: .
V gene: TRBV27

CDR3 protein: CASSYEGARNTEAFF
CDR3 DNA: TGTGCCAGCAGTTACGAGGGGGCGAGGAACACTGAAGCTTTCTTT
J gene: TRBJ1-1
D gene: TRBD1
CDR3 length: 15
clone size: .
V gene: TRBV6-2/TRBV6-3

CDR3 protein: CASRGTGGTSGYTF
CDR3 DNA: TGTGCCAGCAGAGGGACAGGGGGCACCTCTGGCTACACCTTC
J gene: TRBJ1-2
D gene: TRBD1
CDR3 length: 14
clone size: .
V gene: TRBV6-5

CDR3 protein: CASSLGQKFNTEAFF
CDR3 DNA: TGTGCCAGCAGCTTGGGCCAGAAATTTAACACTGAAGCTTTCTTT
J gene: TRBJ1-1
D gene: .
CDR3 length: 15
clone size: .
V gene: TRBV5-8

CDR3 protein: CASRPGFNTGELFF
CDR3 DNA: TGTGCCAGCAGGCCAGGGTTTAACACCGGGGAGCTGTTTTTT
J gene: TRBJ2-2
D gene: .
CDR3 length: 14
clone size: .
V gene: TRBV6-5

CDR3 protein: CASSWSLTNEKLFF
CDR3 DNA: TGTGCCAGCAGCTGGAGCCTAACTAATGAAAAACTGTTTTTT
J gene: TRBJ1-4
D gene: .
CDR3 length: 14
clone size: .
V gene: TRBV28

CDR3 protein: CASSLAPGQGGHEQYF
CDR3 DNA: TGTGCCAGCAGCTTGGCGCCGGGACAGGGAGGGCACGAGCAGTACTTC
J gene: TRBJ2-7
D gene: TRBD1
CDR3 length: 16
clone size: .
V gene: TRBV5-4

CDR3 protein: CASSFQGYREKLFF
CDR3 DNA: TGTGCCAGCAGTTTTCAGGGGTACCGTGAAAAACTGTTTTTT
J gene: TRBJ1-4
D gene: .
CDR3 length: 14
clone size: .
V gene: TRBV28

CDR3 protein: CASTAQHTASGNTIYF
CDR3 DNA: TGTGCCAGCACAGCCCAACACACAGCCTCTGGAAACACCATATATTTT
J gene: TRBJ1-3
D gene: .
CDR3 length: 16
clone size: .
V gene: TRBV2

CDR3 protein: CASSSQGMSYEQYF
CDR3 DNA: TGCGCCAGCAGCTCCCAGGGAATGTCCTACGAGCAGTACTTC
J gene: TRBJ2-7
D gene: .
CDR3 length: 14
clone size: .
V gene: TRBV5-1

CDR3 protein: CASSLYRGGYTF
CDR3 DNA: TGTGCCAGCAGTCTTTACAGGGGGGGCTACACCTTC
J gene: TRBJ1-2
D gene: TRBD1
CDR3 length: 12
clone size: once
V gene: TRBV12-3/TRBV12-4

CDR3 protein: CASSLGTAGYGYTF
CDR3 DNA: TGTGCCAGCAGTTTAGGGACAGCAGGCTATGGCTACACCTTC
J gene: TRBJ1-2
D gene: TRBD1
CDR3 length: 14
clone size: .
V gene: TRBV6-5

CDR3 protein: CSALNTEAFF
CDR3 DNA: TGCAGCGCCTTGAACACTGAAGCTTTCTTT
J gene: TRBJ1-1
D gene: .
CDR3 length: 10
clone size: .
V gene: TRBV29-1

CDR3 protein: CASSYSVGQGYGYTF
CDR3 DNA: TGTGCCAGCAGTTACTCTGTCGGACAGGGTTATGGCTACACCTTC
J gene: TRBJ1-2
D gene: TRBD1
CDR3 length: 15
clone size: .
V gene: TRBV6-6

CDR3 protein: CASRGLSYEQYF
CDR3 DNA: TGTGCCAGCAGGGGACTCTCGTACGAGCAGTACTTC
J gene: TRBJ2-7
D gene: .
CDR3 length: 12
clone size: .
V gene: TRBV11-2

CDR3 protein: CASRTAGRGQETQYF
CDR3 DNA: TGCGCCAGCAGAACTGCAGGGAGGGGGCAAGAGACCCAGTACTTC
J gene: TRBJ2-5
D gene: .
CDR3 length: 15
clone size: .
V gene: TRBV5-1

CDR3 protein: CASSEGGQPIQPQHF
CDR3 DNA: TGTGCCAGCAGTGAAGGTGGACAGCCAATTCAGCCCCAGCATTTT
J gene: TRBJ1-5
D gene: .
CDR3 length: 15
clone size: .
V gene: TRBV2

CDR3 protein: CASSDRVNQPQHF
CDR3 DNA: TGTGCCAGTAGTGACAGGGTAAATCAGCCCCAGCATTTT
J gene: TRBJ1-5
D gene: TRBD1
CDR3 length: 13
clone size: .
V gene: TRBV19

CDR3 protein: CASSLGRANDGSRLETQYF
CDR3 DNA: TGTGCCAGCAGCCTGGGTAGGGCCAACGACGGGAGTCGTCTAGAGACCCAGTACTTC
J gene: TRBJ2-5
D gene: .
CDR3 length: 19
clone size: .
V gene: TRBV5-4

CDR3 protein: CATSSTSGFHGYTF
CDR3 DNA: TGTGCCACCAGCAGTACCTCAGGGTTCCATGGCTACACCTTC
J gene: TRBJ1-2
D gene: .
CDR3 length: 14
clone size: .
V gene: TRBV15

CDR3 protein: CASGLPGITDTQYF
CDR3 DNA: TGTGCCAGCGGACTCCCGGGTATCACAGATACGCAGTATTTT
J gene: TRBJ2-3
D gene: .
CDR3 length: 14
clone size: .
V gene: TRBV7-2

CDR3 protein: CASSLDLNQPQHF
CDR3 DNA: TGTGCCAGCAGCTTAGACTTAAATCAGCCCCAGCATTTT
J gene: TRBJ1-5
D gene: .
CDR3 length: 13
clone size: .
V gene: TRBV7-2

CDR3 protein: CASSLGGEETQYF
CDR3 DNA: TGTGCCAGCAGCTTGGGGGGAGAAGAGACCCAGTACTTC
J gene: TRBJ2-5
D gene: .
CDR3 length: 13
clone size: .
V gene: TRBV5-4

CDR3 protein: CASSPDRGLQETQYF
CDR3 DNA: TGTGCCAGCAGCCCAGACAGGGGACTACAAGAGACCCAGTACTTC
J gene: TRBJ2-5
D gene: .
CDR3 length: 15
clone size: .
V gene: TRBV7-2

CDR3 protein: CASSPSTVNYGYTF
CDR3 DNA: TGTGCCAGCTCACCATCGACAGTAAACTATGGCTACACCTTC
J gene: TRBJ1-2
D gene: .
CDR3 length: 14
clone size: once
V gene: TRBV18

CDR3 protein: CASSSQGGRGNIRAAFF
CDR3 DNA: TGTGCCAGCAGCTCCCAGGGGGGCAGGGGAAATATCAGGGCAGCTTTCTTT
J gene: TRBJ1-1
D gene: TRBD1
CDR3 length: 17
clone size: .
V gene: TRBV7-2

CDR3 protein: CASSYSLAGVYEQYF
CDR3 DNA: TGTGCCAGCAGTTACTCACTAGCGGGGGTTTACGAGCAGTACTTC
J gene: TRBJ2-7
D gene: TRBD2
CDR3 length: 15
clone size: .
V gene: TRBV27

CDR3 protein: CASSDRTSMNTEAFF
CDR3 DNA: TGTGCCAGCAGCGACAGGACCTCGATGAACACTGAAGCTTTCTTT
J gene: TRBJ1-1
D gene: .
CDR3 length: 15
clone size: .
V gene: TRBV9

CDR3 protein: CASSQRGLPGEQYF
CDR3 DNA: TGTGCCAGCAGCCAACGAGGGTTGCCAGGCGAGCAGTACTTC
J gene: TRBJ2-7
D gene: .
CDR3 length: 14
clone size: .
V gene: TRBV3-1/TRBV3-2